This T cell receptor beta chain was profiled in a study of human T cells and chemical hapten exposure. This clonotype has a count of ten or more. The V gene lost 3 bases and the J gene lost 1 base, with 16 bases spanning the gap. The germline V gene encodes CDR1 LNHDA and CDR2 SQIVND (reference sequence). This CDR3 is 17 amino acids long. TCRdb re-analysed the RACE reads in MiXCR, keeping a single row per CDR3 protein. Among about 260,000 distinct CDR3 sequences listed, more than 6.5% were seen once. Time point here: pre-sensitization, week 0. Treatment in this sample: therapeutic diphenylcyclopropenone sensitization with weekly scalp DPC.

This clonotype was obtained from a middle-aged woman with alopecia areata. Some clones in this sample may be carry-over from other donors' samples. The chain employs TRBV19 and TRBJ1-5, with a weak D call TRBD1 (5 bases). Sequencing used whole blood, obtained in connection with sensitization to the hapten diphenylcyclopropenone (DPC). Here the CDR3 DNA reads TGTGCCAGTAGTATCGGACCCAGGGTAAGGAGCAATCAGCCCCAGCATTTT. Amino acids: CASSIGPRVRSNQPQHF.